This is a list of T cell receptor beta chains from one sample in a study of blood T cell repertoires in COVID-19. Produced via immunoSEQ multiplex PCR; TCRdb's table is partial and in-frame only. The table shows some 130,000 clones, with around four fifths occurring only once. Sequencing was performed on PBMCs or T cells enriched from blood (not recorded which). The receptor set was obtained from a young man who had recovered from COVID-19. Both conserved end residues are part of each CDR3. A D gene is named only where the DNA matches it firmly. Clone size, where shown, is once, few, many, or a class for clones that have expanded.

NA	TRBV3-1/TRBV3-2	TRBD2	TRBJ2-7	CASSQSLSGRAFNEQYF	TGTGCCAGCAGCCAGTCCCTCAGCGGGAGGGCCTTCAACGAGCAGTACTTC
NA	TRBV28	NA	TRBJ1-1	CASSFSWAGAEAFF	TGTGCCAGCAGTTTTTCCTGGGCAGGGGCTGAAGCTTTCTTT
NA	TRBV4-1	TRBD1	TRBJ1-2	CASSPLTGANYGYTF	TGCGCCAGCAGCCCACTGACAGGGGCTAACTATGGCTACACCTTC
NA	TRBV7-2	TRBD1	TRBJ2-7	CASSTPGQNYEQYF	TGTGCCAGCAGCACTCCGGGACAGAACTACGAGCAGTACTTC
NA	TRBV29-1	TRBD2	TRBJ2-2	CSAGPGGTGELFF	TGCAGCGCCGGCCCGGGGGGGACCGGGGAGCTGTTTTTT
NA	TRBV7-9	NA	TRBJ1-1	CASSGRAGINTEAFF	TGTGCCAGCAGCGGGAGGGCAGGGATAAACACTGAAGCTTTCTTT
NA	TRBV28	TRBD1	TRBJ1-2	CASSSGGGGNYGYTF	TGTGCCAGCAGCTCAGGGGGCGGGGGAAACTATGGCTACACCTTC
NA	TRBV6-5	NA	TRBJ1-1	CASSSPAGTEAFF	TGTGCCAGCAGTTCTCCGGCAGGCACTGAAGCTTTCTTT
once	TRBV2	NA	TRBJ1-3	CASSLGAFSSGNTIYF	TGTGCCAGCTCCTTGGGGGCTTTTTCATCTGGAAACACCATATATTTT
NA	TRBV5-1	TRBD1	TRBJ2-1	CASSAGTGHNEQFF	TGCGCCAGCAGCGCCGGGACAGGACACAATGAGCAGTTCTTC
once	TRBV2	TRBD1	TRBJ1-2	CASSVAGGNYGYTF	TGTGCCAGCAGTGTCGCAGGGGGCAACTATGGCTACACCTTC
NA	TRBV15	NA	TRBJ1-4	CATSRDQGATNEKLFF	TGTGCCACCAGCAGAGATCAGGGTGCAACTAATGAAAAACTGTTTTTT
NA	TRBV19	NA	TRBJ1-4	CASSGRQINEKLFF	TGTGCCAGTTCTGGGCGACAGATCAATGAAAAACTGTTTTTT
NA	TRBV6-6	TRBD1	TRBJ1-5	CASTHGDSSNQPQHF	TGTGCCAGCACCCACGGGGACAGTAGCAATCAGCCCCAGCATTTT
NA	TRBV5-4	TRBD2	TRBJ2-7	CASSTSGYEQYF	TGTGCCAGCAGCACTAGCGGATACGAGCAGTACTTC
NA	TRBV18	TRBD1	TRBJ1-2	CASSPQDRGSGANYGYTF	TGTGCCAGCTCACCTCAGGACAGGGGATCAGGAGCTAACTATGGCTACACCTTC
NA	TRBV3-1/TRBV3-2	TRBD1	TRBJ1-3	CASSPMGQGLGNTIYF	TGTGCCAGCAGCCCCATGGGACAGGGTTTGGGAAACACCATATATTTT